This TCR beta chain was profiled in a study of blood T cells in healthy people across ages. The authors isolated at least 6 million PBMCs per sample. It was with a sample-barcoded 5' primer and a J-beta primer mix that a second PCR of roughly 7 to 12 cycles was run. TCRdb reprocessed the 5' RACE reads with MiXCR, giving one entry per CDR3 protein. The sample shows about 1.1 million distinct CDR3 sequences, under 40% of them seen only once. Points from the study as a whole: Estimates drawn from one million T cells were deemed to understate diversity.

The CDR3 contains 16 residues. Losses at the gene ends were 5 bases for V and 1 base for J; bases not matched to a gene: 6. Germline-derived CDR1 and CDR2 are MNHEY and SVGAGI. With regard to this clonotype: Its antigen remains unidentified.

The chain has TRBV6-5 and TRBJ2-1, with 9 positions matching TRBD2. This sequence was found in a man between 18 and 29 years old in good health. The sequenced sample consisted of blood. DNA for the CDR3: TGTGCCAGCAGTCGGGCGGGGGGGCGGTCCTACAATGAGCAGTTCTTC. This gives the protein CASSRAGGRSYNEQFF.